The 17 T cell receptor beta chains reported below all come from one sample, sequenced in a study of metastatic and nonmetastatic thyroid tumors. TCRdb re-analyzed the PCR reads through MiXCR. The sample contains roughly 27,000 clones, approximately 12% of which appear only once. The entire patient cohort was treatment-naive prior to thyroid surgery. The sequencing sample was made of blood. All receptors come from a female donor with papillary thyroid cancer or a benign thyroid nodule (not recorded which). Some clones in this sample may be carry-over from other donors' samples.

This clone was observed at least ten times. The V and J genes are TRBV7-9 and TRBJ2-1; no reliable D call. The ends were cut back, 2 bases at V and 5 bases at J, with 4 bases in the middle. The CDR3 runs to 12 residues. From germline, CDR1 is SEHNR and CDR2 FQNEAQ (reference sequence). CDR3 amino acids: CASSLRDNEQFF. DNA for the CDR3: TGTGCCAGCAGCTTAAGAGACAATGAGCAGTTCTTC.

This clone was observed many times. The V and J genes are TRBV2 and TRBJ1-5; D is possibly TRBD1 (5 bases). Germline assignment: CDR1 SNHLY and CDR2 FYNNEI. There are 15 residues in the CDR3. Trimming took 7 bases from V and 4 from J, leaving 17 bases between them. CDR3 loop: CASTGFLSRNQPQHF. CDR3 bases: TGTGCCAGCACAGGGTTTCTTAGCAGGAATCAGCCCCAGCATTTT. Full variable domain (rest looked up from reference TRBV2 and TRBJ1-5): EPEVTQTPSHQVTQMGQEVILRCVPISNHLYFYWYRQILGQKVEFLVSFYNNEISEKSEIFDDQFSVERPDGSNFTLKIRSTKLEDSAMYFCASTGFLSRNQPQHFGDGTRLSIL.

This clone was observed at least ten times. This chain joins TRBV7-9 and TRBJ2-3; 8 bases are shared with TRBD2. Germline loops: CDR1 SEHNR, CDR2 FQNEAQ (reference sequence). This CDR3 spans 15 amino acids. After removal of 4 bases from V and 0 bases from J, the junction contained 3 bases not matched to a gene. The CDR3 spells CASSSSSGSTDTQYF. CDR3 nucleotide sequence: TGTGCCAGCAGCTCCTCTAGCGGGAGCACAGATACGCAGTATTTT.

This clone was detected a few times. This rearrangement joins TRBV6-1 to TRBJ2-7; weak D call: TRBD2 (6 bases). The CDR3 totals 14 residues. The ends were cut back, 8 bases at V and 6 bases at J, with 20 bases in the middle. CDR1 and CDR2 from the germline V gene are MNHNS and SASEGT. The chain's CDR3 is CASSSERAHGEQYF. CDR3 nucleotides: TGTGCCAGCTCTAGCGAGAGGGCCCATGGCGAGCAGTACTTC.

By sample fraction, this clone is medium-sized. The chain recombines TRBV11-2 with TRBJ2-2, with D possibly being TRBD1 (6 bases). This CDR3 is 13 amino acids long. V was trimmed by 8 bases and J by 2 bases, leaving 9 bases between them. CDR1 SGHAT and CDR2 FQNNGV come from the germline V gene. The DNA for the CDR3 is TGTGCCAGCCTCAGGGGCAACACCGGGGAGCTGTTTTTT. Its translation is CASLRGNTGELFF.

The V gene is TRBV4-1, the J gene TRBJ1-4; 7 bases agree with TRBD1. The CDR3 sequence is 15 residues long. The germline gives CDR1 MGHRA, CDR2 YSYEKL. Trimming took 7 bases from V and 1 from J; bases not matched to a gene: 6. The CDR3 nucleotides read TGCGCCAGCACCAGGGGGTATGGAACTAATGAAAAACTGTTTTTT. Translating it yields CASTRGYGTNEKLFF.

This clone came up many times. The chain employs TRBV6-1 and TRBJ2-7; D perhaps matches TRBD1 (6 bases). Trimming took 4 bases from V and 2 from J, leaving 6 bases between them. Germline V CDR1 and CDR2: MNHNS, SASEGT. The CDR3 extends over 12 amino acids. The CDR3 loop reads CASSGDTYEQYF. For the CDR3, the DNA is TGTGCCAGCAGTGGGGACACCTACGAGCAGTACTTC.

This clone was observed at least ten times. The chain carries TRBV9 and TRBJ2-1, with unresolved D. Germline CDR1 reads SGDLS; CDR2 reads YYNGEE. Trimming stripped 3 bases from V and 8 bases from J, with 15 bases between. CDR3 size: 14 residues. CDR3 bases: TGTGCCAGCAGCGCCGCCGGGCTCCCCCATGAGCAGTTCTTC. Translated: CASSAAGLPHEQFF.

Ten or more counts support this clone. DNA for the CDR3: TGTGCCAGCAGCCCGCTCCAGACCAATGAGCAGTTCTTC. Protein sequence: CASSPLQTNEQFF. The V and J genes are TRBV14 and TRBJ2-1; no reliable D call. The V gene lost 4 bases and the J gene lost 6 bases, with 10 bases spanning the gap. The CDR3 extends over 13 amino acids. The germline CDR1 and CDR2 sequences are SGHDN and FVKESK.

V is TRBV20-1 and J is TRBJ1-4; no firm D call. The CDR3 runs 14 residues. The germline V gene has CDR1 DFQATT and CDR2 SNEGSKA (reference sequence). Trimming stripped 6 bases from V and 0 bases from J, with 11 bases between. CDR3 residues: CSAPIGATNEKLFF. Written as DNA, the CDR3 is TGCAGTGCCCCGATTGGGGCAACTAATGAAAAACTGTTTTTT.

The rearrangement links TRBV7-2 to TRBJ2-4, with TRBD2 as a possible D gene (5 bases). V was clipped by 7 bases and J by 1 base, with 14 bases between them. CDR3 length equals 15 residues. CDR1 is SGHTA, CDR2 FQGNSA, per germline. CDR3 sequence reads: CASNPARGAKNIQYF. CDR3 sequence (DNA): TGTGCCAGCAACCCCGCACGCGGGGCCAAAAACATTCAGTACTTC.

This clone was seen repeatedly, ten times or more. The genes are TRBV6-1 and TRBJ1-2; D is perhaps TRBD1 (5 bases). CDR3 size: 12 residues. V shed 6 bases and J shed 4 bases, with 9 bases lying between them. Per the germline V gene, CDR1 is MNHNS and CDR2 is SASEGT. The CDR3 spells CASRGDFYGYTF. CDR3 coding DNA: TGTGCCAGCAGGGGGGACTTCTATGGCTACACCTTC.

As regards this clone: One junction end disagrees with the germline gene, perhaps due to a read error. CDR3 in DNA: TGTGTCAGCAGTCCACAGGAACCGGGGTATGGGGCCAACGTCCTGACTTTC. Translation: CVSSPQEPGYGANVLTF. This chain links TRBV6-1 with TRBJ2-6; D may correspond to TRBD1 or TRBD2 (5 bases each). The CDR3 loop spans 17 amino acids. Germline V gene sequence: CDR1 MNHNS, CDR2 SASEGT.

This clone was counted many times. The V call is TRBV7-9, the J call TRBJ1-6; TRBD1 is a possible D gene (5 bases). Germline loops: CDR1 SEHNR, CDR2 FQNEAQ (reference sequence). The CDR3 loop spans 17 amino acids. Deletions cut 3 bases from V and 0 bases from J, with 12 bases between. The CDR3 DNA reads TGTGCCAGCAGCTTTGGGGGGTCGAGCTCCTATAATTCACCCCTCCACTTT. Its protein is CASSFGGSSSYNSPLHF.

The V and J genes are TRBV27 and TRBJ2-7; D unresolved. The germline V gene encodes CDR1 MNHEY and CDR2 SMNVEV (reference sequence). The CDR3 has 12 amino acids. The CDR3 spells CPSSFKSYEQYF. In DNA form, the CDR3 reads TGTCCGAGCAGTTTCAAATCCTACGAGCAGTACTTC.

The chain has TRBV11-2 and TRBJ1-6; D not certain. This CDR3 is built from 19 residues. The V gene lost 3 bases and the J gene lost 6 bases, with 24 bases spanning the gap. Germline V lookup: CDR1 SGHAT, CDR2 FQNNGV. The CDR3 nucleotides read TGTGCCAGCAGCTTTGACCCGTTGACGGACCGCCGGGGTAATTCACCCCTCCACTTT. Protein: CASSFDPLTDRRGNSPLHF.

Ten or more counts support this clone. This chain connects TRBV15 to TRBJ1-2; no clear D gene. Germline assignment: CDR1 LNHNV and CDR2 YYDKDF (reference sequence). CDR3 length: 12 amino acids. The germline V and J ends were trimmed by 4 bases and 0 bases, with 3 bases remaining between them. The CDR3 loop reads CATSTTNYGYTF. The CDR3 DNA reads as TGTGCCACCAGCACGACTAACTATGGCTACACCTTC.